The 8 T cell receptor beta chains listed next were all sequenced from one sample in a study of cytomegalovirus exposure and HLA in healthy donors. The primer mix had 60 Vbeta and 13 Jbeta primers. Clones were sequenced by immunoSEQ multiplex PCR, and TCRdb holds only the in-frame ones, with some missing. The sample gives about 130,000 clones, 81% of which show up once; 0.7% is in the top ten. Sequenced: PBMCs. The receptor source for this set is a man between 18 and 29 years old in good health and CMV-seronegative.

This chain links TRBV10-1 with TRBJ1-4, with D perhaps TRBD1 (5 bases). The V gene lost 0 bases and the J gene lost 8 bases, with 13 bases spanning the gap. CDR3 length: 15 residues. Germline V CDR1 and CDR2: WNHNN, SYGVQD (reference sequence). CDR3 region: CASSESWQGNEKLFF. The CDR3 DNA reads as TGCGCCAGCAGTGAGTCTTGGCAGGGCAACGAAAAACTGTTTTTT.

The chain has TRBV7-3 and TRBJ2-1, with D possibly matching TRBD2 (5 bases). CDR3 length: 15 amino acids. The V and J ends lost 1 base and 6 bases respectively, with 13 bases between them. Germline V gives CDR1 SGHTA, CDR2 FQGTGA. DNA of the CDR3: TGTGCCAGCAGCTTAATCGGGGATCCGGGCAATGAGCAGTTCTTC. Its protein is CASSLIGDPGNEQFF.

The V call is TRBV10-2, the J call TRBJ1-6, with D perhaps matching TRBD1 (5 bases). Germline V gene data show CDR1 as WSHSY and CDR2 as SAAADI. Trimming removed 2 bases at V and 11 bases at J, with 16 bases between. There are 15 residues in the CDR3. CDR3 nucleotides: TGCGCCAGCAGTGAGAATGCAGGGTCCGGTCCACCCCTCCACTTT. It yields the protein CASSENAGSGPPLHF.

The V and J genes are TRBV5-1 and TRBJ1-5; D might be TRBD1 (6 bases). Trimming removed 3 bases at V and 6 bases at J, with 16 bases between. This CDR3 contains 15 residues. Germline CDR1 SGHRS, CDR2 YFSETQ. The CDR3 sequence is CASSSNWGQGQPQHF. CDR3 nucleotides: TGCGCCAGCAGCTCGAACTGGGGGCAAGGTCAGCCCCAGCATTTT. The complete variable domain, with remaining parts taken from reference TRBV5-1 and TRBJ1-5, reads KAGVTQTPRYLIKTRGQQVTLSCSPISGHRSVSWYQQTPGQGLQFLFEYFSETQRNKGNFPGRFSGRQFSNSRSEMNVSTLELGDSALYLCASSSNWGQGQPQHFGDGTRLSIL.

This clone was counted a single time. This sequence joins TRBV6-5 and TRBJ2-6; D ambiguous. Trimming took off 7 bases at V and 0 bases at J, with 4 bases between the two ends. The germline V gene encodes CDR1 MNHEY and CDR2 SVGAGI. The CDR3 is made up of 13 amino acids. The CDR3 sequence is CASTYSGANVLTF. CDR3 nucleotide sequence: TGTGCCAGCACCTACTCTGGGGCCAACGTCCTGACTTTC.

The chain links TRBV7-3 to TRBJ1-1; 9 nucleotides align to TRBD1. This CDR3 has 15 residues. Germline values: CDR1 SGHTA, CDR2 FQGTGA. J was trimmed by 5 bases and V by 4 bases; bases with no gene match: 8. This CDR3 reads CASSSTGGVGTEAFF. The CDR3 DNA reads TGTGCCAGCAGCTCCACAGGGGGCGTTGGGACTGAAGCTTTCTTT.

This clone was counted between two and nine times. In DNA, the CDR3 is TGTGCCAGCAGTTTAGGGGGTCCCGGCTACACCTTC. It encodes CASSLGGPGYTF. V usage is TRBV25-1 and J usage is TRBJ1-2; D possibly corresponds to TRBD1 (6 bases). The germline CDR1 and CDR2 sequences are MGHDK and SYGVNS. The CDR3 totals 12 residues. The V end was cut by 5 bases, the J end by 8 bases, with 12 bases between.

CDR3 loop: CASSTTGGKTPLHF. The DNA of the CDR3 is TGTGCCAGCTCAACGACAGGGGGCAAAACACCCCTCCACTTT. The rearrangement links TRBV18 to TRBJ1-6, with TRBD1 matching 10 bases. CDR1 and CDR2 from the germline V gene are KGHSH and LQKENI. The CDR3 has 14 amino acids. V was clipped by 5 bases and J by 11 bases; unmatched bases: 6.